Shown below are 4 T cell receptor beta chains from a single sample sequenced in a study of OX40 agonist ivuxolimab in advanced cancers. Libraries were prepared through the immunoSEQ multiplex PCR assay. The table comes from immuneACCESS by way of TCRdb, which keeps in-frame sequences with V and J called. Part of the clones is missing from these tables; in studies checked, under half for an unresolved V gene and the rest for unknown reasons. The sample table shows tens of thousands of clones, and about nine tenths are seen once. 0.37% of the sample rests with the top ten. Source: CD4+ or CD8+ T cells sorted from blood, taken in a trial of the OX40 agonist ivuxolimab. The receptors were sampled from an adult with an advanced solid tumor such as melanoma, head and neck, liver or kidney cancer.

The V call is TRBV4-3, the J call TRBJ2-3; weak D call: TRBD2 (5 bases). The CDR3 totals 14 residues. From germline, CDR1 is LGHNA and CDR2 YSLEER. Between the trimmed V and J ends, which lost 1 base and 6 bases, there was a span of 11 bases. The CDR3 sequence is CASSQGHGGDTQYF. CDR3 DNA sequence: TGCGCCAGCAGCCAAGGGCATGGAGGTGATACGCAGTATTTT.

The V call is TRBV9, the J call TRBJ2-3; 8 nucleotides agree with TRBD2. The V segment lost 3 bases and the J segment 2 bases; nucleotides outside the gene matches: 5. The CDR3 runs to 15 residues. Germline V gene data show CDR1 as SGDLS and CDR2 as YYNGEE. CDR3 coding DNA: TGTGCCAGCAGCGGACTAGCGATTAACACAGATACGCAGTATTTT. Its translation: CASSGLAINTDTQYF. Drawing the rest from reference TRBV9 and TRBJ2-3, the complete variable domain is DSGVTQTPKHLITATGQRVTLRCSPRSGDLSVYWYQQSLDQGLQFLIQYYNGEERAKGNILERFSAQQFPDLHSELNLSSLELGDSALYFCASSGLAINTDTQYFGPGTRLTVL.

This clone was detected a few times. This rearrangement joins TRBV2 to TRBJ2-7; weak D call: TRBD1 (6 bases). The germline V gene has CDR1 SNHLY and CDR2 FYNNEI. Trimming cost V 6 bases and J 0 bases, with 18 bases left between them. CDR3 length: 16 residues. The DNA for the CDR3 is TGTGCCAGCAGCGTCGAGCGGACAGCAAGCTCCTACGAGCAGTACTTC. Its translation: CASSVERTASSYEQYF.

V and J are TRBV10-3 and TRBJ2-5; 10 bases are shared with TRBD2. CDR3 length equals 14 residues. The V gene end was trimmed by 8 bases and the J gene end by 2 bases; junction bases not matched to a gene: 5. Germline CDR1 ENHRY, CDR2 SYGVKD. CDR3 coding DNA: TGTGCCATCGGGGCTAGCGGGGGACAAGAGACCCAGTACTTC. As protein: CAIGASGGQETQYF.